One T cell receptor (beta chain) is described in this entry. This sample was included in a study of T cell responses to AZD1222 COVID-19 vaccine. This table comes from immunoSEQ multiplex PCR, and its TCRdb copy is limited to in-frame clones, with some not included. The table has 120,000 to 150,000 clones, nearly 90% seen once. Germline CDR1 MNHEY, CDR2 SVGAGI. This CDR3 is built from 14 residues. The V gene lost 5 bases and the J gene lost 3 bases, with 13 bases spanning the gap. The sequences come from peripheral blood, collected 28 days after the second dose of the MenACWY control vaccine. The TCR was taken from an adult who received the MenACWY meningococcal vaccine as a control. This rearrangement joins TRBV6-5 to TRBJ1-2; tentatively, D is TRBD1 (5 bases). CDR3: CASSPATAYYGYTF. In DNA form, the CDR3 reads TGTGCCAGCAGTCCCGCGACAGCGTACTATGGCTACACCTTC.